The 11 T cell receptor beta chains listed next were all sequenced from one sample in a study of metastatic and nonmetastatic thyroid tumors. Not a single patient had been given any form of treatment at any point before undergoing thyroid surgery. From the PCR reads, TCRdb re-called clones with MiXCR. Found here are about 41,000 clones, 28% of them singletons; the top ten hold roughly 9.5%. The sample comprised blood. These receptors were obtained from a male donor with papillary thyroid cancer or a benign thyroid nodule (not recorded which). Some clones in this sample may be carry-over from other donors' samples.

In this sample, this clone turned up many times. The DNA for the CDR3 is TGCGCCAGCGGGCGTCGGGTAGCTAACTATGGCTACACCTTC. Translation: CASGRRVANYGYTF. This chain joins TRBV10-1 and TRBJ1-2; D gene uncertain. Germline V CDR1 and CDR2: WNHNN, SYGVQD (reference sequence). The CDR3 totals 14 residues. Trimming stripped 8 bases from V and 0 bases from J, with 13 bases between.

This clone appeared many times. The chain employs TRBV10-2 and TRBJ1-5, with D tentatively TRBD1 (6 bases). V dropped 10 bases and J dropped 6 bases, with 16 bases sitting between them. The CDR3 spans 13 residues. Germline V gives CDR1 WSHSY, CDR2 SAAADI. CDR3 coding DNA: TGCGCCACGACTGGGGGCATGGGTCAGCCCCAGCATTTT. Residues: CATTGGMGQPQHF.

The chain couples TRBV30 to TRBJ1-3; D is unclear. With 3 bases removed from V and 1 base from J, the gap between germline ends came to 10 bases. The CDR3 has 14 amino acids. CDR1 GTSNPN and CDR2 SVGIG come from the germline V gene (reference sequence). In DNA form, the CDR3 reads TGTGCCTGGAGAACCGCGGGGTCTGGAAACACCATATATTTT. This sequence encodes CAWRTAGSGNTIYF.

On this clone: Relative to the germline gene, one junction end is altered; a read error may explain this. This sequence joins TRBV5-1 and TRBJ2-2; D is unclear. The CDR3 spans 13 residues. Germline V gene lookup returns CDR1 SGHRS and CDR2 YFSETQ. In DNA, the CDR3 is TGTGCCAGCAGCCAAGATCGGGCCGGGGAGCTGTTTTTT. This encodes CASSQDRAGELFF.

This clone was observed many times. This sequence joins TRBV24-1 and TRBJ2-1; 8 nucleotides match TRBD1. V trimming: 9 bases; J trimming: 1 base; junction bases outside the gene matches: 7. This CDR3 region has 15 residues. Germline V gene data show CDR1 as KGHDR and CDR2 as SFDVKD. This chain's CDR3 is CATGGQGRSYNEQFF. The CDR3 DNA follows: TGTGCCACCGGAGGACAGGGTAGGTCCTACAATGAGCAGTTCTTC.

This clone appeared many times. The chain has TRBV7-9 and TRBJ1-5; D gene unclear. From germline, CDR1 is SEHNR and CDR2 FQNEAQ (reference sequence). V was shortened by 0 bases and J by 6 bases, with 9 bases between the two germline ends. There are 14 residues in the CDR3. Here the CDR3 reads CASSLAGMGQPQHF. CDR3 sequence (DNA): TGTGCCAGCAGCTTAGCGGGGATGGGTCAGCCCCAGCATTTT.

In this sample, this clone turned up a few times. CDR3 region: CASSLGTGKQNEQFF. The CDR3 nucleotides are TGTGCCAGCAGCTTAGGGACAGGGAAACAGAATGAGCAGTTCTTC. The J gene is TRBJ2-1, the V gene TRBV11-2; 8 bases map to TRBD1. V dropped 1 base and J dropped 7; count of bases not matched to a gene: 6. The CDR3 spans 15 residues. The germline V gene has CDR1 SGHAT and CDR2 FQNNGV.

In its sample, this clone was seen many times. The chain has TRBV3-1 and TRBJ2-2, with TRBD1 matching over 8 bases. The CDR3 runs 18 residues. The germline V gene encodes CDR1 LGHDT and CDR2 YNNKEL (reference sequence). With V trimmed by 3 bases and J by 6 bases, 15 bases remained unmatched. The CDR3 DNA reads TGTGCCAGCAGCCACACGAACCCTAGGACAGGGCAGGCCGGGGAGCTGTTTTTT. Translated: CASSHTNPRTGQAGELFF.

The rearrangement uses TRBV11-3 and TRBJ2-2; perhaps TRBD2 as D (6 bases). V lost 5 bases and J lost 4, with 14 bases in between. The CDR3 is 15 amino acids. CDR1 is SGHNT, CDR2 YENEEA, per germline. The CDR3 sequence is CASSASGLSTGELFF. CDR3 in DNA: TGTGCCAGCAGCGCATCGGGACTTAGCACCGGGGAGCTGTTTTTT. Full variable domain (rest looked up from reference TRBV11-3 and TRBJ2-2): EAGVVQSPRYKIIEKKQPVAFWCNPISGHNTLYWYLQNLGQGPELLIRYENEEAVDDSQLPKDRFSAERLKGVDSTLKIQPAELGDSAVYLCASSASGLSTGELFFGEGSRLTVL.

In this sample, this clone turned up many times. The chain employs TRBV5-1 and TRBJ1-2; TRBD1 aligns across 9 bases. The CDR3 extends over 14 amino acids. V was pared by 4 bases and J by 6 bases, with 7 bases of the junction left unmatched. Per germline, CDR1 SGHRS and CDR2 YFSETQ. CDR3 in amino acids: CASSGGTGLNGYTF. CDR3 coding DNA: TGCGCCAGCAGCGGCGGGACAGGGTTGAATGGCTACACCTTC.

This chain uses TRBV28 with TRBJ1-2; tentatively, D is TRBD1 (5 bases). Deletions cut 5 bases from V and 3 bases from J, with 19 bases between. Germline-derived CDR1 and CDR2 are MDHEN and SYDVKM. This CDR3 contains 16 residues. CDR3 residues: CASSTGRTSGDYGYTF. The DNA of the CDR3 is TGTGCCAGCAGTACGGGACGGACCTCGGGTGACTATGGCTACACCTTC.